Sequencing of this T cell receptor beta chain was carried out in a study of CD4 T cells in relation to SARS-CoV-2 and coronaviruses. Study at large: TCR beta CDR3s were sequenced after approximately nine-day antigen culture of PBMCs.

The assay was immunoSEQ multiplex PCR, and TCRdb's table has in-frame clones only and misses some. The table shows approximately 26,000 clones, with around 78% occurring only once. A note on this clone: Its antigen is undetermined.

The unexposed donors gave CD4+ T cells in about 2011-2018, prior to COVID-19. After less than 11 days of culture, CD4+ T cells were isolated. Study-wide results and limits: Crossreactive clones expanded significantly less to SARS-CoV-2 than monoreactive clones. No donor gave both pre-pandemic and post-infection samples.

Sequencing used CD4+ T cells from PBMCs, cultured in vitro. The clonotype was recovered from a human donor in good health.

CDR3 coding DNA: TGTGCCAGTAGTACCCACACCGGGGAGCTGTTTTTT. Translation: CASSTHTGELFF. The chain has TRBV19 and TRBJ2-2; D remains unclear. The germline V gene has CDR1 LNHDA and CDR2 SQIVND (reference sequence). The CDR3 is 12 amino acids. Between the trimmed V and J ends, which lost 4 bases and 3 bases, there was a span of 3 bases.